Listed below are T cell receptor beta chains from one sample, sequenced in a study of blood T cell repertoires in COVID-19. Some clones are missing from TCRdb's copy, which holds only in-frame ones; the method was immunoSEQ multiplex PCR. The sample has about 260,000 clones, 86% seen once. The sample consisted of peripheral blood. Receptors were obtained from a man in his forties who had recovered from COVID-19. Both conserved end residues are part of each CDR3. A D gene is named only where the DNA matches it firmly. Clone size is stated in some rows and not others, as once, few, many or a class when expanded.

CDR3 DNA: TGCGCCAGCAGCTTGGAGGCGGCGGTTTTCCGGGGGGGTCGACGCGATACGCAGTATTTT
CDR3 protein: CASSLEAAVFRGGRRDTQYF
clone size: -
CDR3 length: 20
J gene: TRBJ2-3
D gene: TRBD2
V gene: TRBV5-1

CDR3 DNA: TGTGCCAGCAGCAAAGATACTAGCTTGCGGGCCGAGCAGTACTTC
CDR3 protein: CASSKDTSLRAEQYF
clone size: -
CDR3 length: 15
J gene: TRBJ2-7
D gene: -
V gene: TRBV21-1

CDR3 DNA: TGTGCCAGCAGCCAGGGCCGGGAAGGTGGCTACGAGCAGTACTTC
CDR3 protein: CASSQGREGGYEQYF
clone size: once
CDR3 length: 15
J gene: TRBJ2-7
D gene: -
V gene: TRBV4-2

CDR3 DNA: TGTGCCAGCAGCGCCAGGCGGGGGGGCACAGATACGCAGTATTTT
CDR3 protein: CASSARRGGTDTQYF
clone size: -
CDR3 length: 15
J gene: TRBJ2-3
D gene: TRBD2
V gene: TRBV3-1/TRBV3-2

CDR3 DNA: TGTGCCAGCAGCTTAGGCTCTAGCGGGAGGTTGTTCTTC
CDR3 protein: CASSLGSSGRLFF
clone size: -
CDR3 length: 13
J gene: TRBJ2-1
D gene: TRBD2
V gene: TRBV11-3

CDR3 DNA: TGTGCCAGTATCGGCAGGGGGCCCGAGCAGTACTTC
CDR3 protein: CASIGRGPEQYF
clone size: -
CDR3 length: 12
J gene: TRBJ2-7
D gene: TRBD1
V gene: TRBV19

CDR3 DNA: TGTGCCAGCAGGACCGGGACACTAAATAATTCACCCCTCCACTTT
CDR3 protein: CASRTGTLNNSPLHF
clone size: -
CDR3 length: 15
J gene: TRBJ1-6
D gene: -
V gene: TRBV27

CDR3 DNA: TGTGCCAGCAGCGACAGGGGGGCCGCTTCTAATGAAAAACTGTTTTTT
CDR3 protein: CASSDRGAASNEKLFF
clone size: -
CDR3 length: 16
J gene: TRBJ1-4
D gene: TRBD1
V gene: TRBV6-2/TRBV6-3

CDR3 DNA: TGTGCCACCCGCGGGGGAACCGGGGAGCTGTTTTTT
CDR3 protein: CATRGGTGELFF
clone size: few
CDR3 length: 12
J gene: TRBJ2-2
D gene: TRBD2
V gene: TRBV2

CDR3 DNA: TGTGCCAGCAGCTTTGGAGCTTGGGGCAATCAGCCCCAGCATTTT
CDR3 protein: CASSFGAWGNQPQHF
clone size: -
CDR3 length: 15
J gene: TRBJ1-5
D gene: -
V gene: TRBV7-2

CDR3 DNA: TGTGCCAGCAGTTTTTCAGGGTCCCCAGTTGCCAAAAACATTCAGTACTTC
CDR3 protein: CASSFSGSPVAKNIQYF
clone size: -
CDR3 length: 17
J gene: TRBJ2-4
D gene: -
V gene: TRBV27

CDR3 DNA: TGCGCCAGCAGTGACAGGGCGAACACTGAAGCTTTCTTT
CDR3 protein: CASSDRANTEAFF
clone size: -
CDR3 length: 13
J gene: TRBJ1-1
D gene: -
V gene: TRBV10-2

CDR3 DNA: TGTGCCAGCAGTTACTCGCCGCAGGGCTACTCCTACGAGCAGTACTTC
CDR3 protein: CASSYSPQGYSYEQYF
clone size: -
CDR3 length: 16
J gene: TRBJ2-7
D gene: -
V gene: TRBV6-2/TRBV6-3

CDR3 DNA: TGTGCCAGCAGCTTAGCGGGAGGGAGCACAGATACGCAGTATTTT
CDR3 protein: CASSLAGGSTDTQYF
clone size: -
CDR3 length: 15
J gene: TRBJ2-3
D gene: TRBD2
V gene: TRBV7-3

CDR3 DNA: TGTGCCAGCAGCCCGGGATATAGTGAAAAACTGTTTTTT
CDR3 protein: CASSPGYSEKLFF
clone size: -
CDR3 length: 13
J gene: TRBJ1-4
D gene: -
V gene: TRBV3-1/TRBV3-2

CDR3 DNA: TGTGCCACCTGGGGCCCTATGAACACTGAAGCTTTCTTT
CDR3 protein: CATWGPMNTEAFF
clone size: -
CDR3 length: 13
J gene: TRBJ1-1
D gene: -
V gene: TRBV10-3

CDR3 DNA: TGTGCCAGTAGTCACCACCAGTCCAACTCTGGAAACACCATATATTTT
CDR3 protein: CASSHHQSNSGNTIYF
clone size: -
CDR3 length: 16
J gene: TRBJ1-3
D gene: -
V gene: TRBV19

CDR3 DNA: TGTGCCTGGAGACAGGGACCGGGGAATGAAAAACTGTTTTTT
CDR3 protein: CAWRQGPGNEKLFF
clone size: -
CDR3 length: 14
J gene: TRBJ1-4
D gene: -
V gene: TRBV30

CDR3 DNA: TGCAGCGTTGAAGGCCCGGGACAGGGTTACGAGCAGTACTTC
CDR3 protein: CSVEGPGQGYEQYF
clone size: few
CDR3 length: 14
J gene: TRBJ2-7
D gene: TRBD1
V gene: TRBV29-1

CDR3 DNA: TGTGCCAGCAGTCTACAGGTCTGGAACTATGGCTACACCTTC
CDR3 protein: CASSLQVWNYGYTF
clone size: -
CDR3 length: 14
J gene: TRBJ1-2
D gene: -
V gene: TRBV6-5

CDR3 DNA: TGTGCCAGTAGCCACAGGGGCGGCAATTCACCCCTCCACTTT
CDR3 protein: CASSHRGGNSPLHF
clone size: -
CDR3 length: 14
J gene: TRBJ1-6
D gene: TRBD1
V gene: TRBV19

CDR3 DNA: TGCGCCAGCAGAATAGACAGGGGAGGCCACGAGCAGTACTTC
CDR3 protein: CASRIDRGGHEQYF
clone size: -
CDR3 length: 14
J gene: TRBJ2-7
D gene: TRBD1
V gene: TRBV10-1

CDR3 DNA: TGTGCCAGCAGCCAAGCGGGAGGGCACAATGAGCAGTTCTTC
CDR3 protein: CASSQAGGHNEQFF
clone size: -
CDR3 length: 14
J gene: TRBJ2-1
D gene: TRBD2
V gene: TRBV4-2

CDR3 DNA: TGTGCCTGGAGTTTGACAGAAAATCAGCCCCAGCATTTT
CDR3 protein: CAWSLTENQPQHF
clone size: -
CDR3 length: 13
J gene: TRBJ1-5
D gene: -
V gene: TRBV30

CDR3 DNA: TGTGCCAGCAGTGAGTCAGGGGAGGGGGGCTACGAGCAGTACTTC
CDR3 protein: CASSESGEGGYEQYF
clone size: -
CDR3 length: 15
J gene: TRBJ2-7
D gene: -
V gene: TRBV6-1

CDR3 DNA: TGTGCCACCAGCAGAGAAATAGGACAGCTCGAGACCCAGTACTTC
CDR3 protein: CATSREIGQLETQYF
clone size: -
CDR3 length: 15
J gene: TRBJ2-5
D gene: -
V gene: TRBV15

CDR3 DNA: TGTGCCAGCAGTGAAGGGGCCCAGTTCTTC
CDR3 protein: CASSEGAQFF
clone size: -
CDR3 length: 10
J gene: TRBJ2-1
D gene: -
V gene: TRBV2

CDR3 DNA: TGTGCCAGCAGTGAGGTCTGGGGACAGAACTATGGCTACACCTTC
CDR3 protein: CASSEVWGQNYGYTF
clone size: -
CDR3 length: 15
J gene: TRBJ1-2
D gene: TRBD1
V gene: TRBV6-1

CDR3 DNA: TGTGCCAGCAGCTTAGGGAACAGGGGCCCCCAAGAGACCCAGTACTTC
CDR3 protein: CASSLGNRGPQETQYF
clone size: -
CDR3 length: 16
J gene: TRBJ2-5
D gene: TRBD1
V gene: TRBV7-2

CDR3 DNA: TGTGCCACCAGCAGTCCGACTACTAGCTCCTACAATGAGCAGTTCTTC
CDR3 protein: CATSSPTTSSYNEQFF
clone size: -
CDR3 length: 16
J gene: TRBJ2-1
D gene: -
V gene: TRBV15

CDR3 DNA: TGTGCCAGTAGTATAGAAAGAAGGAGTTATGGCTACACCTTC
CDR3 protein: CASSIERRSYGYTF
clone size: once
CDR3 length: 14
J gene: TRBJ1-2
D gene: -
V gene: TRBV19

CDR3 DNA: TGTGCCAGCAGAAGGGACACCCCTTCACCCCTCCACTTT
CDR3 protein: CASRRDTPSPLHF
clone size: few
CDR3 length: 13
J gene: TRBJ1-6
D gene: -
V gene: TRBV12-3/TRBV12-4

CDR3 DNA: TGTGCCAGCAGCCAGGGGGGAGGCTACACCTTC
CDR3 protein: CASSQGGGYTF
clone size: -
CDR3 length: 11
J gene: TRBJ1-2
D gene: TRBD1
V gene: TRBV6-5

CDR3 DNA: TGTGCCAGCAGCTTAGGTTTCTTGTCGGTTAATGAGCAGTTCTTC
CDR3 protein: CASSLGFLSVNEQFF
clone size: -
CDR3 length: 15
J gene: TRBJ2-1
D gene: -
V gene: TRBV7-6

CDR3 DNA: TGTGCCAGCATTAAACAGGGATTCACTGAAGCTTTCTTT
CDR3 protein: CASIKQGFTEAFF
clone size: -
CDR3 length: 13
J gene: TRBJ1-1
D gene: -
V gene: TRBV12-3/TRBV12-4

CDR3 DNA: TGCGCCAGCAGCCAAGTAGGTAGCGGGGACACAGATACGCAGTATTTT
CDR3 protein: CASSQVGSGDTDTQYF
clone size: -
CDR3 length: 16
J gene: TRBJ2-3
D gene: TRBD2
V gene: TRBV4-1

CDR3 DNA: TGTGCCAGCAGCAAAGAAAGGGGCCAACAGGAGTGGGTGAGCTACGAGCAGTACTTC
CDR3 protein: CASSKERGQQEWVSYEQYF
clone size: -
CDR3 length: 19
J gene: TRBJ2-7
D gene: -
V gene: TRBV21-1

CDR3 DNA: TGTGCCAGCAGCCATCAAGCGGGGGAGTACGAGCAGTACTTC
CDR3 protein: CASSHQAGEYEQYF
clone size: -
CDR3 length: 14
J gene: TRBJ2-7
D gene: TRBD2
V gene: TRBV7-2

CDR3 DNA: TGTGCCAGCAGCCGAAACAGGGGGCAACAGCATTTT
CDR3 protein: CASSRNRGQQHF
clone size: once
CDR3 length: 12
J gene: TRBJ1-5
D gene: TRBD1
V gene: TRBV12-3/TRBV12-4

CDR3 DNA: TGTGCCAGCAGCTTAAAGGGGACTAGCGGGTCGGCCTCCTACGAGCAGTACTTC
CDR3 protein: CASSLKGTSGSASYEQYF
clone size: -
CDR3 length: 18
J gene: TRBJ2-7
D gene: TRBD2
V gene: TRBV7-2

CDR3 DNA: TGTGCCAGCAGTTTCTCGTCTAGCGGGGGAGATACGCAGTATTTT
CDR3 protein: CASSFSSSGGDTQYF
clone size: -
CDR3 length: 15
J gene: TRBJ2-3
D gene: TRBD2
V gene: TRBV27

CDR3 DNA: TGTGCCAGCAGCTTAGCCTTAAGCGGGACCAGTGAGCAGTTCTTC
CDR3 protein: CASSLALSGTSEQFF
clone size: few
CDR3 length: 15
J gene: TRBJ2-1
D gene: TRBD2
V gene: TRBV7-8